This TCR beta chain was recovered during a study of breast tumors, draining lymph nodes, adjacent tissues (TCRdb year 2016). Notes on the research overall: The study compared TCR beta repertoires across tumor, adjacent nontumor tissue and axillary lymph nodes from breast cancer patients. The study was designed to assess the relationships and possible T-cell exchange between tumor, surrounding tissue and draining lymph node repertoires in human breast cancer.

Beyond this particular receptor, the publication reports: The conclusion that tumor T cells originate in lymph nodes was presented as consistent with a hypothesis rather than as directly demonstrated. Tumors showed preferential V and J gene usage, and their T-cell repertoire diversity fell below that of lymph nodes yet above that of nontumor tissue. A scenario in which most tumor T cells derive from the lymph node and then expand within tumor tissue was judged to be consistent with the data. In luminal-like breast cancer, tumor and nontumor tissue repertoires resembled each other significantly more than in basal-like breast cancer.

Sequencing was performed on an Illumina HiSeq 2000. TCR beta chain libraries were generated by multiplex PCR amplification. The amplified TCR beta chain products were analyzed by high-throughput sequencing. TCRdb reran the public reads through fastp at Q25 and MiXCR, keeping productive beta chains. Identical CDR3 protein sequences are pooled into one entry, listed with their most common genes and DNA. This sample holds approximately 140,000 distinct CDR3 sequences; less than 35% were observed only once. The top ten clonotypes cover less than 2.5% of the sample. The axillary draining lymph nodes of breast cancer patients were the source of the lymph node samples. Unmatched junction bases come to 12, with V trimmed by 7 bases and J by 5 bases. As encoded in the germline V gene, CDR1 is SNHLY while CDR2 is FYNNEI. The CDR3 has 17 amino acids, counting the end cysteine and phenylalanine. The entry retains the CDR3 DNA only, 51 bases that are in frame from base 1.

Of note for this clonotype: Its antigen target is currently unknown. Per-base quality was not reported, and no clone a single base away is much larger than it.

The sequence links TRBV2 to TRBJ1-5; 12 central nucleotides agree with TRBD1. The sample was axillary lymph node tissue. The receptor was isolated from a female donor with breast cancer. Some clones in this sample may be carry-over from other donors' samples. The CDR3 is CASTGTGGPRGDQPQHF. The nucleotides are TGTGCCAGCACCGGGACAGGGGGCCCCCGGGGCGATCAGCCCCAGCATTTT.